This TCR beta chain was captured by sequencing in a study of CD8+CD57+ T cells in acquired aplastic anemia. Across the study: Mean read depth for CD4+ cells from healthy donors was 9.5 million to 13 million. General study points: It was found that more than 25 CD8+ CDR3 sequences were shared between patients and controls. CD8+ Simpson's diversity showed no significant patient-control difference.

The use of genomic DNA as template underpinned the TCR beta VDJ and CDR3 profiling. TCRdb re-analysed the reads in MiXCR, keeping a single row per CDR3 protein. This table holds around 200,000 distinct CDR3 sequences, roughly 56% found once. CDR1 and CDR2 from the germline V gene are SEHNR and FQNEAQ (reference sequence). CDR3 length: 15 residues. Trimming removed 2 bases at V and 8 bases at J, with 13 bases between. Notes on this clonotype: Its cognate antigen is unknown.

The sample taken for sequencing was sorted CD4+, CD8+, or CD8+CD57+ T cells (not recorded which) from PBMCs. This receptor was obtained from a human donor in good health, serving as a control. The rearrangement links TRBV7-9 to TRBJ1-6, with D perhaps matching TRBD1 (5 bases). The CDR3 nucleotides are TGTGCCAGCAGCTTATATAGGGACTTGGATTCACCCCTCCACTTT. This codes for CASSLYRDLDSPLHF.